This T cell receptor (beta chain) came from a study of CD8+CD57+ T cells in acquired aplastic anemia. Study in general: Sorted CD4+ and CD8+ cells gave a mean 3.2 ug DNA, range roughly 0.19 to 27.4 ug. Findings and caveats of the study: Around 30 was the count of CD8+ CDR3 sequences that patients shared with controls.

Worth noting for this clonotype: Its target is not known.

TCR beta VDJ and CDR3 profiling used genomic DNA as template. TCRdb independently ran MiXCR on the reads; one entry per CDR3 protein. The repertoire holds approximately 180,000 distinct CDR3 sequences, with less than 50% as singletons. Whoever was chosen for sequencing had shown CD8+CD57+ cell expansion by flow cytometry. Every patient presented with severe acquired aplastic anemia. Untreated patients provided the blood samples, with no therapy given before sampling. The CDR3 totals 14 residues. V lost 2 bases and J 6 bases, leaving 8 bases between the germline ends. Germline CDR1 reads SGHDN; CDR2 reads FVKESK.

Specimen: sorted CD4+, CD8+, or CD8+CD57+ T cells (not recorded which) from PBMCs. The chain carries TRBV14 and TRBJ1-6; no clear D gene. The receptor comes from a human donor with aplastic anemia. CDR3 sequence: CASSQSGGNSPLHF. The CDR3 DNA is TGTGCCAGCAGCCAATCTGGCGGTAATTCACCCCTCCACTTT.